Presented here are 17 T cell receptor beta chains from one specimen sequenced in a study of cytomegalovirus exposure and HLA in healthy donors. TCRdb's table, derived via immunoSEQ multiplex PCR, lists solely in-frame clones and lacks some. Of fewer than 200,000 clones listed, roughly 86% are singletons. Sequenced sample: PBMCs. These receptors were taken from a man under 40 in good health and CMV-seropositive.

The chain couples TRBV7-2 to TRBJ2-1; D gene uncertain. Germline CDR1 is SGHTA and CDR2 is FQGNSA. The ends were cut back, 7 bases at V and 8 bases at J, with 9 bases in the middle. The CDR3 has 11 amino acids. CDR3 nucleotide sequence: TGTGCCAGCACCCCCTCCTATGAGCAGTTCTTC. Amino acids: CASTPSYEQFF.

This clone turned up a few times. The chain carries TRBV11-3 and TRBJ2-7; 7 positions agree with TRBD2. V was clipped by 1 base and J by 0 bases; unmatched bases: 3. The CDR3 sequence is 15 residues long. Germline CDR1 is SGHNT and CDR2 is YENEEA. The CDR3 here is CASSLVSGASYEQYF. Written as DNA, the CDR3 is TGTGCCAGCAGCTTAGTGAGCGGGGCCTCCTACGAGCAGTACTTC.

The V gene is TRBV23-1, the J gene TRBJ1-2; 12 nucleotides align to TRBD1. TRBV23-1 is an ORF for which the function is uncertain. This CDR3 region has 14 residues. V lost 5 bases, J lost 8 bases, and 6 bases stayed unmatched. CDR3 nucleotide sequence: TGCGCCAGCAGTGGGACAGGGGGCGATCGGGGCTACACCTTC. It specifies CASSGTGGDRGYTF.

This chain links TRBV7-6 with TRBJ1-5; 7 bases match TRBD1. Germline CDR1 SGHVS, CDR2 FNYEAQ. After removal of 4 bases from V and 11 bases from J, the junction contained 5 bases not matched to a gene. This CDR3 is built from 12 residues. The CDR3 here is CASSSGGTAQHF. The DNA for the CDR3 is TGTGCCAGCAGCTCAGGAGGGACAGCCCAGCATTTT.

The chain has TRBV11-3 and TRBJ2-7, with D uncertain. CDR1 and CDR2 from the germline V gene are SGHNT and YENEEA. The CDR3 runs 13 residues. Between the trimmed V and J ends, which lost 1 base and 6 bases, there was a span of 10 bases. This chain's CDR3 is CASSLGDLAEQYF. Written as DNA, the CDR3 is TGTGCCAGCAGCTTAGGTGACCTCGCCGAGCAGTACTTC.

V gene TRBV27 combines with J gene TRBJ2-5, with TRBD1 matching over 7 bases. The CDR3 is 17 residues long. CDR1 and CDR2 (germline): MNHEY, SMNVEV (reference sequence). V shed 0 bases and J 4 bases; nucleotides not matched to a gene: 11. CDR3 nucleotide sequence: TGTGCCAGCAGTTTATCCCCTCCACAGGGGTTCTCAGAGACCCAGTACTTC. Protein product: CASSLSPPQGFSETQYF.

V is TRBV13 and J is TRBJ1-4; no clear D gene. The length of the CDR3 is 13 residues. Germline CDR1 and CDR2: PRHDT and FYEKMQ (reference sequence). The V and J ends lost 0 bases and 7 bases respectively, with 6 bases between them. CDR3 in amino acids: CASSLGGGEKLFF. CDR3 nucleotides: TGTGCCAGCAGCTTAGGAGGCGGTGAAAAACTGTTTTTT.

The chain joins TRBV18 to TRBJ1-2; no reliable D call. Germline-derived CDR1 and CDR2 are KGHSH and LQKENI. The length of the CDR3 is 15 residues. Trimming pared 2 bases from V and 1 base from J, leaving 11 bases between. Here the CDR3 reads CASSPSSALNYGYTF. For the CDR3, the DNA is TGTGCCAGCTCACCAAGTTCCGCTCTTAACTATGGCTACACCTTC.

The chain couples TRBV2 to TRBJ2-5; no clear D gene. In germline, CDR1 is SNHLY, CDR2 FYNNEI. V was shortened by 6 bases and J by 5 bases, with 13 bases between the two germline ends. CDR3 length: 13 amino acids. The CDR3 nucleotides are TGTGCCAGCAGCCCTAGTGTCCAGGAGACCCAGTACTTC. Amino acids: CASSPSVQETQYF.

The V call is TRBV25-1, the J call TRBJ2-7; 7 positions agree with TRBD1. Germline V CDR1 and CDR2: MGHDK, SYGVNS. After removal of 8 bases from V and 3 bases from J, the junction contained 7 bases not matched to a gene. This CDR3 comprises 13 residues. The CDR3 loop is CASGQTGFYEQYF. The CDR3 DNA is TGTGCCAGCGGGCAGACAGGGTTCTACGAGCAGTACTTC.

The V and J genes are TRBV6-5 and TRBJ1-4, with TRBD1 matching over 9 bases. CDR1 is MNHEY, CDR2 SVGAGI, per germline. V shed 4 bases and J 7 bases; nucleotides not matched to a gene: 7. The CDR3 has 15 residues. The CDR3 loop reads CASSSTGGESEKLFF. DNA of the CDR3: TGTGCCAGCAGTTCCACAGGGGGCGAAAGTGAAAAACTGTTTTTT.

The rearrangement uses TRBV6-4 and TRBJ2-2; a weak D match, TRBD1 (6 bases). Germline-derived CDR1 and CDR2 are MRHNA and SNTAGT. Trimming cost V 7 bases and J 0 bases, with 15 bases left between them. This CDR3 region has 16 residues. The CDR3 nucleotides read TGTGCCAGCATGCCACAGGGCTCCGCGAACACCGGGGAGCTGTTTTTT. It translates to CASMPQGSANTGELFF.

As DNA, the CDR3 is TGTGCCAGCAGCTTAGATGGGCCAGGGGCTTTCTTT. Amino acids: CASSLDGPGAFF. This sequence joins TRBV11-3 and TRBJ1-1; D may be TRBD1 (5 bases). The length of the CDR3 is 12 residues. Trimming took off 0 bases at V and 11 bases at J, with 10 bases between the two ends. Germline CDR1 is SGHNT and CDR2 is YENEEA.

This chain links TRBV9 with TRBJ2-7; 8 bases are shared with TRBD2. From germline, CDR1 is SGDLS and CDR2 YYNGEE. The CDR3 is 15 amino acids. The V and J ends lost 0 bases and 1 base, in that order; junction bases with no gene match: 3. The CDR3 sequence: CASSVEASGSYEQYF. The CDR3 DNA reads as TGTGCCAGCAGCGTAGAAGCTAGCGGGTCCTACGAGCAGTACTTC.

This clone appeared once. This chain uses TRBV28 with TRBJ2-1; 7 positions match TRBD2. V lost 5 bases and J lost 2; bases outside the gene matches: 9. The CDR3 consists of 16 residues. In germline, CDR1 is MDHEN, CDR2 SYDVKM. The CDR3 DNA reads TGTGCCAGCAGTCCGGGGGTAAGCGGGACCTACAATGAGCAGTTCTTC. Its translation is CASSPGVSGTYNEQFF.

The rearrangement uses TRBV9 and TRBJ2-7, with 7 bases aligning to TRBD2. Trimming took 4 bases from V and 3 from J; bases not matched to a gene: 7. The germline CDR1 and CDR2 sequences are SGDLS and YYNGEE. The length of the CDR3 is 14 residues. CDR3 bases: TGTGCCAGCAGCAGGGAGGGTAGGCTCTACGAGCAGTACTTC. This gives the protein CASSREGRLYEQYF.

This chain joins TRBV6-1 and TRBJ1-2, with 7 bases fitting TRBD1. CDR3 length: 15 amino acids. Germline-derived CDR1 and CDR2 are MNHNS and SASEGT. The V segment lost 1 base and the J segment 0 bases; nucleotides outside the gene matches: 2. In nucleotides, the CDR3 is TGTGCCAGCAGTGAAGGGACAGGCGCTAACTATGGCTACACCTTC. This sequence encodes CASSEGTGANYGYTF.